This T cell receptor beta chain was retrieved from a study of identical twins. Study-level findings and limits: Insertion counts were lower in abundant cord blood beta clonotypes, a trend that memory repertoires did not show.

MiXCR, run by TCRdb on the 5' RACE reads, gives a single entry per CDR3 protein. The sample includes a few hundred thousand distinct CDR3 sequences, nearly 10% seen only once; the top ten take around 3%. The CDR3 runs to 14 residues. The V gene's germline CDR1 is DFQATT and CDR2 SNEGSKA (reference sequence). J was trimmed by 2 bases and V by 5 bases; bases with no gene match: 6. This clonotype was seen a handful of times. What it binds is not known. In addition, the sample was reused for a study of yellow fever vaccine responses in identical twins.

The sequence derives from a woman younger than 35 in good health. The chain has TRBV20-1 and TRBJ2-5, with TRBD2 identical over 9 bases. Sequences were obtained from PBMCs. DNA of the CDR3: TGCAGTGCTTACAGGACTAGCGAGCAAGAGACCCAGTACTTC. It is translated as CSAYRTSEQETQYF.